A selection of T cell receptor beta chains follows, all from one sample in a study of T-cell reconstitution after alpha-beta-depleted transplantation in children. MiXCR was run by TCRdb on the PCR reads, yielding one entry per CDR3 protein. This table has 100,000 to 120,000 distinct CDR3 sequences, 10% appearing once. The sample here was PBMCs from the stem cell graft donor, taken from the stem cell graft. These TCRs come from a human donor who donated a stem cell graft to a child with acute lymphoblastic leukemia. Each CDR3 is given with its conserved first and last residue. D genes are given only for firm matches. Expanded clones are given a class, and other clones once, few, many or no size at all.

J gene	clone size	V gene	D gene	CDR3 protein	CDR3 DNA
TRBJ2-7	many	TRBV7-8	TRBD1	CASSSTSGRGSYEQYF	TGTGCCAGCAGCTCTACCTCTGGCAGGGGGTCCTACGAGCAGTACTTC
TRBJ2-3	NA	TRBV5-1	NA	CASSFWASVTDTQYF	TGCGCCAGCAGCTTTTGGGCTAGCGTGACAGATACGCAGTATTTT
TRBJ2-7	NA	TRBV29-1	TRBD1	CSVTTGTGAREQYF	TGCAGCGTCACAACCGGGACAGGGGCCAGGGAGCAGTACTTC
TRBJ1-5	many	TRBV28	NA	CASSRRGAVQPQHF	TGTGCCAGTAGTAGGAGGGGGGCTGTGCAGCCCCAGCATTTT
TRBJ2-3	many	TRBV14	NA	CASSQAYSKADTQYF	TGTGCCAGCAGCCAAGCCTACAGTAAGGCAGATACGCAGTATTTT
TRBJ2-3	many	TRBV20-1	NA	CSARGSTDTQYF	TGCAGTGCTAGGGGATCCACAGATACGCAGTATTTT
TRBJ2-7	many	TRBV9	TRBD1	CASSPGGYEQYF	TGTGCCAGCAGCCCAGGGGGCTACGAGCAGTACTTC
TRBJ1-5	NA	TRBV12-3/TRBV12-4	NA	CASSLVPGTNQPQHF	TGTGCCAGCAGTTTAGTCCCGGGGACGAATCAGCCCCAGCATTTC
TRBJ2-2	NA	TRBV5-6	TRBD1	CASSPQGPNTGELFF	TGTGCCAGCAGCCCACAGGGGCCGAACACCGGGGAGCTGTTTTTT
TRBJ2-1	many	TRBV29-1	TRBD2	CSVDYGRADNEQFF	TGCAGCGTTGATTACGGGAGGGCTGACAATGAGCAGTTCTTC
TRBJ2-7	many	TRBV10-3	TRBD2	CAISEPAGGFRPYEQYF	TGTGCCATCAGTGAGCCAGCGGGAGGTTTCCGGCCTTACGAGCAGTACTTC
TRBJ2-6	many	TRBV7-9	NA	CASSSTGFPSGANVLTF	TGTGCCAGCAGCTCAACAGGATTCCCCTCTGGGGCCAACGTCCTGACTTTC
TRBJ1-2	many	TRBV6-5	TRBD1	CASHFGQGYGYTF	TGTGCCAGTCATTTCGGACAGGGGTATGGCTACACCTTC
TRBJ1-5	NA	TRBV20-1	NA	CSALRQGNQPQHF	TGCAGTGCCCTTCGACAGGGCAATCAGCCCCAGCATTTT
TRBJ1-5	many	TRBV24-1	NA	CATSGIGNQPQHF	TGTGCCACCAGCGGGATCGGCAATCAGCCCCAGCATTTT
TRBJ1-2	many	TRBV7-9	NA	CAAGRNYYGYTF	TGTGCCGCCGGGAGGAACTACTATGGCTACACCTTC
TRBJ2-5	many	TRBV5-1	NA	CASSLLGGPETQYF	TGCGCCAGCAGCTTGTTAGGAGGGCCAGAGACCCAGTACTTC
TRBJ2-7	many	TRBV5-1	NA	CASSLNYYEQYF	TGCGCCAGCAGCTTGAATTACTACGAGCAGTACTTC
TRBJ2-6	many	TRBV28	NA	CASRSWSSGANVLTF	TGTGCCAGCAGAAGTTGGAGCTCTGGGGCCAACGTCCTGACTTTC